The present T cell receptor beta chain was sequenced within a study of human T cells and chemical hapten exposure. In the study overall: Slight differences in pooled library volume were the main source of varying TCR yields across samples.

There are a few counts of this clonotype. The antigen is not known. This CDR3 is built from 17 residues. Looked up from germline, CDR1 is SQVTM and CDR2 is ANQGSEA. With V trimmed by 4 bases and J by 7 bases, 15 bases remained unmatched. Study findings and constraints: Donors had alopecia, so their immune response may differ from healthy people's.

This sample's time point: patch test 3, about 24 weeks after DPC sensitization. Treatment described: therapeutic diphenylcyclopropenone sensitization with weekly scalp DPC. Prior to each patch test being applied, blood was drawn. Alopecia patients deemed DPC-suitable, aged 18 to 70, excluding pregnancy. TCRdb processed the RACE reads anew with MiXCR; each CDR3 protein has one entry. The table includes about 190,000 distinct CDR3 sequences, roughly a quarter detected once. The chain has TRBV29-1 and TRBJ1-4, with 10 nucleotides matching TRBD1. This receptor was identified in a woman in her forties with alopecia areata. Some clones in this sample may be carry-over from other donors' samples. The specimen comprised whole blood, sampled in connection with sensitization to the hapten diphenylcyclopropenone (DPC). The CDR3: CSVGRGQGTRLGEKLFF. Here the CDR3 DNA reads TGCAGCGTTGGAAGGGGACAGGGGACTCGCCTAGGTGAAAAACTGTTTTTT.